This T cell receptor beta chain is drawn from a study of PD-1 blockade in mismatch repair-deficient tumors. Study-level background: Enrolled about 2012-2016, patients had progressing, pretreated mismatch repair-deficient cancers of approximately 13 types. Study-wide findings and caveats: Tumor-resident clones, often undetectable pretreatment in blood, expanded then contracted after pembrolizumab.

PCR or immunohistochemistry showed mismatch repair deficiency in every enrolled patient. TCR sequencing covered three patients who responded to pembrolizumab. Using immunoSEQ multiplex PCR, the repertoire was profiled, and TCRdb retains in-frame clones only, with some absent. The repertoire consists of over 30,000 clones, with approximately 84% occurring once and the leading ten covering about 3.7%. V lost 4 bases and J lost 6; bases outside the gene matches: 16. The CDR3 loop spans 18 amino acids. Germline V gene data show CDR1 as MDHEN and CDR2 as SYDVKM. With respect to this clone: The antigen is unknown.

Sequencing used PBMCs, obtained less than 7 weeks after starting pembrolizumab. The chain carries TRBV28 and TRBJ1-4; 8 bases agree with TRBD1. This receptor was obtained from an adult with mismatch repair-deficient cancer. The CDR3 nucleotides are TGTGCCAGCAGTTGGGGGCACCCTCGACAGGGGAGATATGAAAAACTGTTTTTT. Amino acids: CASSWGHPRQGRYEKLFF.